This T cell receptor (beta chain) was identified in a study of CD8 T cells in ankylosing spondylitis. Between the trimmed V and J ends, which lost 4 bases and 1 base, there was a span of 17 bases. Germline V gives CDR1 SGHRS, CDR2 YFSETQ. The CDR3 is 16 residues long. MiXCR was run by TCRdb on the 5' RACE reads, yielding one entry per CDR3 protein. The sample includes 200,000 to 250,000 distinct CDR3 sequences, about 10% of them seen just once. Ten or more counts support this clonotype. This clonotype originated in a male donor with ankylosing spondylitis or in good health (not recorded which). The sample consisted of blood, either unsorted or a sorted T cell fraction (not recorded which). This chain links TRBV5-1 with TRBJ1-1, with D perhaps matching TRBD1 (6 bases). The CDR3 region has the DNA TGCGCCAGCAGCCTGGAACCGGACAGCCGGAACACTGAAGCTTTCTTT. Encoded protein: CASSLEPDSRNTEAFF.